This TCR beta chain is drawn from a study of blood T cell repertoires in COVID-19. Across the whole study: Some COVID-19 samples were acute and others convalescent; all came from the United States, Italy and Spain. T cells, B-cell-depleted T cells, or PBMCs provided the cDNA or gDNA that served as material.

As processed by the authors: Reference gene primers were amplified, and this amplification served to estimate nucleated cell counts. TCRdb keeps only in-frame clones here, not all; method: immunoSEQ multiplex PCR. V and J calls and clone size are those listed in that table; D and trimming were worked out from the DNA. The sample has approximately 140,000 clones, around nine tenths seen once; the top ten hold roughly 4%. The CDR3 is 16 residues long. V was cut by 0 bases and J by 3 bases, with 10 bases left in between. Germline V gives CDR1 SGHRS, CDR2 YFSETQ. The sequence was collected from a woman aged 40 to 55 with acute or convalescent COVID-19. What was sequenced was peripheral blood. The chain has TRBV5-1 and TRBJ2-6, with D possibly TRBD2 on 6 matching bases. Written as DNA, the CDR3 is TGCGCCAGCAGCTTGGTAGGGACTGGTGGGGCCAACGTCCTGACTTTC. Its translation: CASSLVGTGGANVLTF.